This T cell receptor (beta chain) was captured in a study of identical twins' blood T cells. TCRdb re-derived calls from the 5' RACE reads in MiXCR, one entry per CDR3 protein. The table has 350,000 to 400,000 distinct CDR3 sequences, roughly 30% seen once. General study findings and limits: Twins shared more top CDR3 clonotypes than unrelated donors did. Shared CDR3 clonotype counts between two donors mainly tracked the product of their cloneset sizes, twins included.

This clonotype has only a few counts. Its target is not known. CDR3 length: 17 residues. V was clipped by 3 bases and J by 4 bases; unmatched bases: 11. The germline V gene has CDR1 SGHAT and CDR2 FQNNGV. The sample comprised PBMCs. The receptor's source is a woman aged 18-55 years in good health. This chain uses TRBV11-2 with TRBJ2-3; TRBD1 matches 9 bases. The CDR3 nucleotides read TGTGCCAGCAGCTTGGTCCGACAGGGGGGTAGCGCAGATACGCAGTATTTT. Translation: CASSLVRQGGSADTQYF.